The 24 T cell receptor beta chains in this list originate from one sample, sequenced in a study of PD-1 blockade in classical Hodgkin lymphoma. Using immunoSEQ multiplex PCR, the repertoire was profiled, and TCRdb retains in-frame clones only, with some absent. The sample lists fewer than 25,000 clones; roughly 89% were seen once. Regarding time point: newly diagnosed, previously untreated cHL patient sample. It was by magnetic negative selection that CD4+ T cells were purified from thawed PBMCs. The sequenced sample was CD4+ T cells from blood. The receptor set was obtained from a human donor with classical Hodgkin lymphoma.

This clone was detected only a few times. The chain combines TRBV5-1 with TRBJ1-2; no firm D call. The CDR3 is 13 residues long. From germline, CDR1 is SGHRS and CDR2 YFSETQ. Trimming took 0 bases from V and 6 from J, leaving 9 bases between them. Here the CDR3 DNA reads TGCGCCAGCAGCTTGGAAAGACGAGATGGCTACACCTTC. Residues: CASSLERRDGYTF.

CDR3 in amino acids: CASREGQGNQPQHF. The CDR3 nucleotides are TGTGCCAGCAGGGAGGGACAGGGCAATCAGCCCCAGCATTTT. The chain carries TRBV2 and TRBJ1-5, with 8 bases identical to TRBD1. V lost 6 bases to trimming and J lost 2 bases; unmatched junction nucleotides: 3. The CDR3 sequence is 14 residues long. Germline V CDR1 and CDR2: SNHLY, FYNNEI.

The CDR3 DNA sequence: TGCGCCAGCAGCCGCATTTCGGCCGGGGAGCGGTATGAGCAGTTCTTC. It specifies CASSRISAGERYEQFF. V usage is TRBV4-3 and J usage is TRBJ2-1; perhaps TRBD2 as D (5 bases). V was clipped by 4 bases and J by 8 bases, with 21 bases between them. CDR1 and CDR2 (germline): LGHNA, YSLEER. The CDR3 extends over 16 amino acids.

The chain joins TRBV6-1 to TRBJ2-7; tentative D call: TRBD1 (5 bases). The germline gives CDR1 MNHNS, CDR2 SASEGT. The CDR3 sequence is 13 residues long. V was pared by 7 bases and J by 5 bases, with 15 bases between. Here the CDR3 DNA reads TGTGCCAGCACCAGAACAGGTTTCCACGAGCAGTACTTC. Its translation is CASTRTGFHEQYF.

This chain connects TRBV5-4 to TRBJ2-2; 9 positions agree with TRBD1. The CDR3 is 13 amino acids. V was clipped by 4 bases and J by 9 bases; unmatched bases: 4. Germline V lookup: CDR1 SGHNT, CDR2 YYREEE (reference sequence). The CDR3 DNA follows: TGTGCCAGCAGCCGGGACAGGGCATGGGAGCTGTTTTTT. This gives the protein CASSRDRAWELFF.

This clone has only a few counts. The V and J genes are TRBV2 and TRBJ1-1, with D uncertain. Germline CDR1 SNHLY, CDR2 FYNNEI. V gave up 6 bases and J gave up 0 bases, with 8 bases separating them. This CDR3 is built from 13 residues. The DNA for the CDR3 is TGTGCCAGCAGAACGGACCTGAACACTGAAGCTTTCTTT. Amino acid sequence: CASRTDLNTEAFF.

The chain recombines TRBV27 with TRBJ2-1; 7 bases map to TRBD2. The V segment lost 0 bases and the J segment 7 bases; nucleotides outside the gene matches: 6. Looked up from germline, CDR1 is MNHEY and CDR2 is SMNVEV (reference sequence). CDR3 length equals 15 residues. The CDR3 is CASSLSSGKANEQFF. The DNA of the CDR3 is TGTGCCAGCAGTTTATCGAGCGGGAAGGCAAATGAGCAGTTCTTC.

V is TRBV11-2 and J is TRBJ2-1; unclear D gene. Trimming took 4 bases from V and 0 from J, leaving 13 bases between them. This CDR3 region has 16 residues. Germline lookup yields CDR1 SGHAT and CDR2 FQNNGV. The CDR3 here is CASSSILVGSYNEQFF. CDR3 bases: TGTGCCAGCAGCTCGATCTTAGTTGGCTCCTACAATGAGCAGTTCTTC.

CDR3 in DNA: TGCAGCGTTGAGGATTCAGGTTCCTATGGCTACACCTTC. Translated, it gives CSVEDSGSYGYTF. The rearrangement joins TRBV29-1 to TRBJ1-2; D not resolved. V dropped 3 bases and J dropped 4 bases, with 12 bases sitting between them. In germline, CDR1 is SQVTM, CDR2 ANQGSEA. CDR3 length equals 13 residues.

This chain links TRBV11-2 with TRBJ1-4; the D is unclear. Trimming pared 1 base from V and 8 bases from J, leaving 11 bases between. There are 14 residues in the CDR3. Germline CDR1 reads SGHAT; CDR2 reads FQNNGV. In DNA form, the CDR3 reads TGTGCCAGCAGCTTAGTCCGGGGAGGGGAAAAACTGTTTTTT. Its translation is CASSLVRGGEKLFF.

CDR3 sequence (DNA): TGTGCCAGTAGTATAGATAGGGGGGCCCCCTACGAGCAGTACTTC. Translation: CASSIDRGAPYEQYF. The V and J genes are TRBV19 and TRBJ2-7; D is tentatively TRBD1 or TRBD2 (6 bases each). The CDR3 covers 15 residues. The germline V and J ends were trimmed by 0 bases and 2 bases, with 11 bases remaining between them. Germline V gene lookup returns CDR1 LNHDA and CDR2 SQIVND (reference sequence). The full variable domain, in which reference TRBV19 and TRBJ2-7 provide the parts outside the CDR3, is DGGITQSPKYLFRKEGQNVTLSCEQNLNHDAMYWYRQDPGQGLRLIYYSQIVNDFQKGDIAEGYSVSREKKESFPLTVTSAQKNPTAFYLCASSIDRGAPYEQYFGPGTRLTVT.

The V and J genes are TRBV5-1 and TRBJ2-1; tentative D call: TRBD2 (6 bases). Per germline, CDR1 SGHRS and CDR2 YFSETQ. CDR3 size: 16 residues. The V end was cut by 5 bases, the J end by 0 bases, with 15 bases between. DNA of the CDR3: TGCGCCAGCAGTCTTTCTGGCGGGATCTCCTACAATGAGCAGTTCTTC. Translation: CASSLSGGISYNEQFF.

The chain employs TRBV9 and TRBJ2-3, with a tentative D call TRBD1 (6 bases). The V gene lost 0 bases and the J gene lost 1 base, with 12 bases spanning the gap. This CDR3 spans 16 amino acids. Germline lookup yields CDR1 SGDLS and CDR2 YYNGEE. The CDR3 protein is CASSVVGGGRTDTQYF. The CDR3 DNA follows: TGTGCCAGCAGCGTAGTTGGTGGGGGCCGCACAGATACGCAGTATTTT.

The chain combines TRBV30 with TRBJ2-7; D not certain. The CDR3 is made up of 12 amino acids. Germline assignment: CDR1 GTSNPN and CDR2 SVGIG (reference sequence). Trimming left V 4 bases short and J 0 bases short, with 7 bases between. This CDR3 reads CAWTGGSYEQYF. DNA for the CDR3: TGTGCCTGGACAGGTGGCTCCTACGAGCAGTACTTC.

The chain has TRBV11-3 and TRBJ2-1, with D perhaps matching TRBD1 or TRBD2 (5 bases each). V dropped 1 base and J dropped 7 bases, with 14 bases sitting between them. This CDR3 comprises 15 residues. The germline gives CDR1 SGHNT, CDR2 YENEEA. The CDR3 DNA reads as TGTGCCAGCAGCTTAGCGGGGACCGTCGGGAATGAGCAGTTCTTC. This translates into CASSLAGTVGNEQFF.

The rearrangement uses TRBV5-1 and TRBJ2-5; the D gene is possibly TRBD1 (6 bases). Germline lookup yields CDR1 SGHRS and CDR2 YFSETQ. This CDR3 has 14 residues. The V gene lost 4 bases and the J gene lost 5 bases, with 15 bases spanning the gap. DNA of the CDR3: TGCGCCAGCAGCCTCCGACAGGCTGGCGAGACCCAGTACTTC. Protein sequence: CASSLRQAGETQYF.

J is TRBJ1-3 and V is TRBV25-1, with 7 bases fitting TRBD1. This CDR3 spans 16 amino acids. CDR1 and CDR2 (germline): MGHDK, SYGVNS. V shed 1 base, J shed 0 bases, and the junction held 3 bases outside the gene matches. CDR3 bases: TGTGCCAGCAGTGAATCCGGGACAGCCTCTGGAAACACCATATATTTT. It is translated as CASSESGTASGNTIYF.

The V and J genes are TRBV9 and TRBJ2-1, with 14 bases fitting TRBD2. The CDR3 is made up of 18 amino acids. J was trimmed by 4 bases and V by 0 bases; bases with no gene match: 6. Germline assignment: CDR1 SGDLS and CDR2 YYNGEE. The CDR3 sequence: CASSVGLAGGEGYNEQFF. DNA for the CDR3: TGTGCCAGCAGCGTAGGACTAGCGGGAGGGGAGGGATACAATGAGCAGTTCTTC.

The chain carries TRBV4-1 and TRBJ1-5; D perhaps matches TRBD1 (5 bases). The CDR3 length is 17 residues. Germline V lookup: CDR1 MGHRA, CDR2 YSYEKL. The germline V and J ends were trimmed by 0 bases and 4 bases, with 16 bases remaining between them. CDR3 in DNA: TGCGCCAGCAGCCAAGATCCCGGAGGGGACCGAAATCAGCCCCAGCATTTT. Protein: CASSQDPGGDRNQPQHF.

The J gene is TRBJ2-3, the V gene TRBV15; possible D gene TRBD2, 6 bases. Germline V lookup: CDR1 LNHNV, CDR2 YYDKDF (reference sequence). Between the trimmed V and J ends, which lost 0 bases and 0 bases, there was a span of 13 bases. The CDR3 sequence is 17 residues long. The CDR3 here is CATSRDLGGLSTDTQYF. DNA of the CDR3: TGTGCCACCAGCAGAGATCTGGGGGGTTTAAGCACAGATACGCAGTATTTT.

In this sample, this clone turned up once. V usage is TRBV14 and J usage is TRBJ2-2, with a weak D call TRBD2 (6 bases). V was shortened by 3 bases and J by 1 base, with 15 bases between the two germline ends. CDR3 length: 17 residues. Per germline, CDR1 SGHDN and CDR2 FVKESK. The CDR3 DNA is TGTGCCAGCAGCCATTTTGACGGGCGGGAGAACACCGGGGAGCTGTTTTTT. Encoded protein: CASSHFDGRENTGELFF.

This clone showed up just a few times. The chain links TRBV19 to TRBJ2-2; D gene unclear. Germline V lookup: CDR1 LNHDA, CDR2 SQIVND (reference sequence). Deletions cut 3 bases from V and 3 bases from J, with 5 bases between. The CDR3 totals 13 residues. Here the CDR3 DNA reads TGTGCCAGTAGTATCGGTTACACCGGGGAGCTGTTTTTT. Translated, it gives CASSIGYTGELFF.

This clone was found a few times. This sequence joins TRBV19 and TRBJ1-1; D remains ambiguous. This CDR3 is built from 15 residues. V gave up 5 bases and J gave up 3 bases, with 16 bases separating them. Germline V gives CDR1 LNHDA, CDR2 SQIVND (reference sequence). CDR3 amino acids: CASSPHSSRYTEAFF. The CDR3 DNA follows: TGTGCCAGTAGTCCCCACTCCTCGAGGTACACTGAAGCTTTCTTT.

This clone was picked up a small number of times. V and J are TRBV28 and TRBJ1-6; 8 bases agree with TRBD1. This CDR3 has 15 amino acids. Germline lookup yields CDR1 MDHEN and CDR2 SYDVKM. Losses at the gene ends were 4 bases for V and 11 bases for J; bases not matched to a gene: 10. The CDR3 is CASSSSGQGFPPLHF. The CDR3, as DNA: TGTGCCAGCAGTTCAAGCGGACAGGGTTTTCCACCCCTCCACTTT.